This T cell receptor beta chain was captured by sequencing in a study of glioma-infiltrating T cells. Findings of the study overall: Non-neoplastic patients had below-expected tissue-blood divergence, while all gliomas exceeded expectation. CDR3 overlap between tissue and blood was very small.

Remarks on this clonotype: Its antigen is undetermined. The CDR3 does not close with the conserved phenylalanine or tryptophan, likely indicating a read error.

The CDR3 is 14 amino acids. CDR1 is KGHDR and CDR2 is SFDVKD in the germline V gene. Using RNA template, CDR3s of TCR alpha and beta were amplified with iRepertoire arm-PCR. TCRdb re-called the multiplex PCR reads with MiXCR, one entry per CDR3 protein. This sample has 4,000 to 4,500 distinct CDR3 sequences; less than 25% occur once, and the top ten carry more than 6.5%. The receptor was isolated from a human donor with low-grade glioma or glioblastoma, undergoing nonglioma brain surgery, or in good health (not recorded which). The chain has TRBV24-1 and TRBJ1-5, with 7 positions matching TRBD1. Sequenced material: glioma tissue, nonneoplastic brain tissue, or PBMCs (not recorded which). The CDR3 is CATMDRSSNQSQHS. CDR3 DNA sequence: TGTGCCACCATGGACAGGTCGAGCAATCAGTCCCAGCATTCT.